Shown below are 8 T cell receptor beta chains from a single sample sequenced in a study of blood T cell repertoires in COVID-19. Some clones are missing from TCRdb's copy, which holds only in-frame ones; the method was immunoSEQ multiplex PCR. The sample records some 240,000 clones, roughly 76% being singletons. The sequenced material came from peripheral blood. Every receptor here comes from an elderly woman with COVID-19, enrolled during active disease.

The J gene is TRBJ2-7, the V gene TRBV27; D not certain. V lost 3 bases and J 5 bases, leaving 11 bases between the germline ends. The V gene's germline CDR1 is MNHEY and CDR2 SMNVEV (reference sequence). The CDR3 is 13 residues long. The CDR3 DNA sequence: TGTGCCAGCAGTTTCACCCTGAGCAACGAGCAGTACTTC. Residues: CASSFTLSNEQYF.

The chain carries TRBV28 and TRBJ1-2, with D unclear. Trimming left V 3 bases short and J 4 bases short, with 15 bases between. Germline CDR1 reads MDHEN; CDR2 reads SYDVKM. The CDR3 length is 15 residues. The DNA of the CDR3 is TGTGCCAGCAGTTTTATCTCGGGATCGAGCTATGGCTACACCTTC. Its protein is CASSFISGSSYGYTF.

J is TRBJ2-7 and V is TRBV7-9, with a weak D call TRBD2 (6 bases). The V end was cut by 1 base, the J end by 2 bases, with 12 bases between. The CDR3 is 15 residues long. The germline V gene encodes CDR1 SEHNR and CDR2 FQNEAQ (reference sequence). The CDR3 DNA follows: TGTGCCAGCAGCTTAGAAGCGGCGGGGACCTACGAGCAGTACTTC. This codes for CASSLEAAGTYEQYF.

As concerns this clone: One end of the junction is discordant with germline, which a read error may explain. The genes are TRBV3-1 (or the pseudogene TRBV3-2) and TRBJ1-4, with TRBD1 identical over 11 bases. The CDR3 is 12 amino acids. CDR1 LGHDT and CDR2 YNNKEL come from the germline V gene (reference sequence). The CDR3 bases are TGTGCCAGCAGCCAAGGCGGGACAGGGGGGGTTTTT. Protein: CASSQGGTGGVF.

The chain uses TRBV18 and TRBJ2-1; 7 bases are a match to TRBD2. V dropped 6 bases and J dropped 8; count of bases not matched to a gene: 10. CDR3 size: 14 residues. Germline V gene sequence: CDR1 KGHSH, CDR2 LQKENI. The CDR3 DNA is TGTGCCAGCTCCGAGGATGGGAGGGCCCATGAGCAGTTCTTC. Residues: CASSEDGRAHEQFF.

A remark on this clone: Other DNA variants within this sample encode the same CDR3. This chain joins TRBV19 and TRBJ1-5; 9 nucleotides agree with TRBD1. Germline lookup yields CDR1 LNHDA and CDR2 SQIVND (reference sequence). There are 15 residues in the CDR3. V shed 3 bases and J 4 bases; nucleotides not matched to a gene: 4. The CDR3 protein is CASSIGGTGNQPQHF. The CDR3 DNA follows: TGTGCCAGTAGTATCGGGGGGACAGGGAATCAGCCCCAGCATTTT.

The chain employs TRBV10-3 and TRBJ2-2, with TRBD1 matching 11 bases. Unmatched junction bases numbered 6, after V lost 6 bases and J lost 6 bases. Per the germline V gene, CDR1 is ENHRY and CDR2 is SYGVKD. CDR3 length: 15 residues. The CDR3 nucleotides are TGTGCCATCAGAGCACTGGACAGGGGGCCCGGGGAGCTGTTTTTT. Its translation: CAIRALDRGPGELFF.

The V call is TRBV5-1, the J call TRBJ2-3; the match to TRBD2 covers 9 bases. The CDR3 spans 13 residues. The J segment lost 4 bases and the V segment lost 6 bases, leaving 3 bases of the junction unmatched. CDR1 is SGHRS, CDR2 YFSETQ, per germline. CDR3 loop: CASKLAGSDTQYF. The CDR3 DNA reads TGCGCCAGCAAGCTAGCGGGGTCAGATACGCAGTATTTT. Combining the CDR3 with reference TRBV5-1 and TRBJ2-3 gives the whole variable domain KAGVTQTPRYLIKTRGQQVTLSCSPISGHRSVSWYQQTPGQGLQFLFEYFSETQRNKGNFPGRFSGRQFSNSRSEMNVSTLELGDSALYLCASKLAGSDTQYFGPGTRLTVL.